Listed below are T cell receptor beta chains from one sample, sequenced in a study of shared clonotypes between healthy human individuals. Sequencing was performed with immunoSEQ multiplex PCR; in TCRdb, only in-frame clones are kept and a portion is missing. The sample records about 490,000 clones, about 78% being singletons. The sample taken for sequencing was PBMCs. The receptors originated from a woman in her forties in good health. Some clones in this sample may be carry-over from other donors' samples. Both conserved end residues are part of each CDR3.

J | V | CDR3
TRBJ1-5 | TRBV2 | CASDNSNQPQHF
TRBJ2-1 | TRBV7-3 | CASSLTREAYNEQFF
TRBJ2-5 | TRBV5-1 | CASSLAGGETQYF
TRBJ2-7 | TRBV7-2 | CASSLDGGPREQYF
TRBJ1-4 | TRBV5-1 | CASSATGGTNEKLFF
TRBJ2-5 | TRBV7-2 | CASSLEVETQYF
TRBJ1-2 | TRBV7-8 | CASSLEEGTGDNF
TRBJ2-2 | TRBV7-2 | CASKSGTGGSGELFF
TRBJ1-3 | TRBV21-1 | CASSPRSGNTIYF
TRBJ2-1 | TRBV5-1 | CASSLFSRGDEQFF
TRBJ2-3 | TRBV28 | CASSLRGRRTDTQYF
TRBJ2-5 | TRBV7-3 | CASSSTGQETQYF
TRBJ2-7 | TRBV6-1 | CASSEAVGQGSREQYF
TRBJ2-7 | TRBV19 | CASSIVSADEQYF
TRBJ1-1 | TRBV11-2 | CASSSDVAEAFF
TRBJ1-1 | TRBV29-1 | CSARTGGETEAFF
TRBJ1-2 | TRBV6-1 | CASSERGGQENYGYTF
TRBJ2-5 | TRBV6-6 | CASSLGETQYF
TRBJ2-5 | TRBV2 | CASSKDRGETQYF
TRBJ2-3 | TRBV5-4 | CASSLGGTLTDTQYF
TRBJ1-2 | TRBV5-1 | CASSLLTSRDGGYTF
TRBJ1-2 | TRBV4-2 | CASSHGQEDRYGYTF
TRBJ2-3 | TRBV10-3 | CAISGTSGVTGTQYF
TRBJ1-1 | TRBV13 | CASSLGRIVPEAFF
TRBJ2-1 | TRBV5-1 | CASSIRPGLPNEQFF
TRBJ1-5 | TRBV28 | CASSLAGTGGGQPQHF
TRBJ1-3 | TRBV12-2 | CASRLASGARRKHRWEKDTIYF
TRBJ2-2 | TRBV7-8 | CASSLSQGWAGELFF
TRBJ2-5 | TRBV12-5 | CASGPGQGTQYF
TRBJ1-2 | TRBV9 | CASSVVPGDYGYTF
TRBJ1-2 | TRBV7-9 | CASSLDGERGYTF
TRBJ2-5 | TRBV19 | CASSIRTDQETQYF
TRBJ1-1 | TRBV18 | CASSQTPGPMNTEAFF